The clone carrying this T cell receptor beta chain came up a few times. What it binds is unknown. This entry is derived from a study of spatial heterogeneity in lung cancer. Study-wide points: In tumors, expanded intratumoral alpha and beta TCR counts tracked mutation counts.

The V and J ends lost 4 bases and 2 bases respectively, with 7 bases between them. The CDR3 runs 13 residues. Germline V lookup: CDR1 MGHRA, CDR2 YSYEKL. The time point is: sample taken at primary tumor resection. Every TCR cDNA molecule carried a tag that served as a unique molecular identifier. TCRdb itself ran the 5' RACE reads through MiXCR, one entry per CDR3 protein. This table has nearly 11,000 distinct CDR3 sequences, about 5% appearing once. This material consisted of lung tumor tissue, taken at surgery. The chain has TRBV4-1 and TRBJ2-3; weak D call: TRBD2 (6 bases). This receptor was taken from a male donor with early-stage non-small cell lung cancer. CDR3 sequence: CASSRDFTDTQYF. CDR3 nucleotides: TGCGCCAGCAGCCGGGACTTCACAGATACGCAGTATTTT.